Below are 10 T cell receptor beta chains sequenced from a single sample in a study of blood T cell repertoires in COVID-19. Data came from immunoSEQ multiplex PCR; TCRdb stores just in-frame clones and leaves some out. The table has approximately 480,000 clones, about 85% seen once. Sequenced material: PBMCs or T cells enriched from blood (not recorded which). The receptors were gathered from a woman aged 18-29 years who had recovered from COVID-19.

The chain couples TRBV19 to TRBJ1-1, with D possibly being TRBD1 (5 bases). There are 14 residues in the CDR3. V lost 3 bases and J lost 3, with 11 bases in between. Germline V gene lookup returns CDR1 LNHDA and CDR2 SQIVND (reference sequence). CDR3 coding DNA: TGTGCCAGTAGTATCACAGGCTCCGACACTGAAGCTTTCTTT. Its translation: CASSITGSDTEAFF.

CDR3: CASSSGTGSGNTIYF. DNA for the CDR3: TGTGCCAGTAGTTCTGGGACTGGCTCTGGAAACACCATATATTTT. The V gene is TRBV19, the J gene TRBJ1-3; D is perhaps TRBD1 (5 bases). Trimming took 5 bases from V and 0 from J, leaving 11 bases between them. Germline CDR1 LNHDA, CDR2 SQIVND (reference sequence). This CDR3 region has 15 residues.

This chain uses TRBV6-5 with TRBJ1-2; possible D gene TRBD1, 5 bases. Germline V gene data show CDR1 as MNHEY and CDR2 as SVGAGI. V shed 6 bases and J shed 4 bases, with 15 bases lying between them. CDR3 length equals 14 residues. The CDR3 coding sequence is TGTGCCAGCAGCTCCCGACAGAACCTCTATGGCTACACCTTC. It codes for CASSSRQNLYGYTF.

The genes are TRBV6-1 and TRBJ1-5; D might be TRBD1 (6 bases). The V gene lost 4 bases and the J gene lost 4 bases, with 17 bases spanning the gap. This CDR3 spans 16 amino acids. Germline V CDR1 and CDR2: MNHNS, SASEGT. CDR3 nucleotides: TGTGCCAGCAGTGCCATCAGGGGCGGGGGAAATCAGCCCCAGCATTTT. Amino acid sequence: CASSAIRGGGNQPQHF.

The chain links TRBV6-5 to TRBJ2-1; D may be TRBD2 (7 bases). The CDR3 length is 14 residues. The V end lost 2 bases, the J end lost 6 bases, and 11 bases lay between the germline ends. Per germline, CDR1 MNHEY and CDR2 SVGAGI. The CDR3 region is CASSYAGALNEQFF. The CDR3 coding sequence is TGTGCCAGCAGTTACGCGGGGGCCCTCAATGAGCAGTTCTTC.

V is TRBV5-8 and J is TRBJ1-4, with a possible D match to TRBD1 (6 bases). Germline V gives CDR1 SGHTS, CDR2 YDEGEE. V lost 4 bases and J 2 bases, leaving 24 bases between the germline ends. The CDR3 loop spans 19 amino acids. CDR3 sequence (DNA): TGTGCCAGCAGCGGGGATACAGGGTTCTCAAGTATGACTAATGAAAAACTGTTTTTT. This translates into CASSGDTGFSSMTNEKLFF.

The chain is built from TRBV7-9 and TRBJ1-2; D is perhaps TRBD1 (6 bases). The germline gives CDR1 SEHNR, CDR2 FQNEAQ (reference sequence). The CDR3 covers 15 residues. Trimming shortened V by 5 bases and J by 5 bases, and 18 bases separated the two germline ends. CDR3 amino acids: CASSTPGNRVYGYTF. Written as DNA, the CDR3 is TGTGCCAGCAGCACCCCGGGGAACAGGGTTTATGGCTACACCTTC.

The chain carries TRBV5-4 and TRBJ1-2; D may be TRBD1 (6 bases). CDR1 and CDR2 from the germline V gene are SGHNT and YYREEE (reference sequence). Trimming took off 0 bases at V and 6 bases at J, with 6 bases between the two ends. The CDR3 sequence is 12 residues long. For the CDR3, the DNA is TGTGCCAGCAGCTTGGGACAGGATGGCTACACCTTC. It translates to CASSLGQDGYTF.

This clone has only a few counts. The chain recombines TRBV6-1 with TRBJ1-3; D uncertain. Between the trimmed V and J ends, which lost 4 bases and 0 bases, there was a span of 19 bases. Germline V gene data show CDR1 as MNHNS and CDR2 as SASEGT. The CDR3 is made up of 18 amino acids. CDR3 coding DNA: TGTGCCAGCAGTGGGTTGACGAGGGTCCCTCTCTCTGGAAACACCATATATTTT. Protein product: CASSGLTRVPLSGNTIYF.

The chain carries TRBV5-6 and TRBJ1-1; perhaps TRBD1 as D (6 bases). This CDR3 is built from 14 residues. V lost 0 bases and J 4 bases, leaving 10 bases between the germline ends. The germline V gene has CDR1 SGHDT and CDR2 YYEEEE. In DNA form, the CDR3 reads TGTGCCAGCAGCTTGGGGAGAGGGGGCACTGAAGCTTTCTTT. Amino acids: CASSLGRGGTEAFF.